This TCR beta chain was found in a study of preoperative IRX-2 immunotherapy in early breast cancer (dated by TCRdb to the late 2010s). The library was prepared using the immunoSEQ multiplex PCR assay. TCRdb's version of the immuneACCESS table is confined to in-frame rearrangements and falls short of the full clone set. An unresolved V gene accounts for under half of the shortfall where checked; the remainder is of unknown origin. Recorded for this sample are 25,000 or so clones; around 96% of them occurred a single time. About 16% of the sample comes from the top ten. The junction carries 11 bases between V and J, which are trimmed by 0 bases and 3 bases respectively. Reading from cysteine to phenylalanine, the CDR3 counts 15 amino acids. Only CDR3 DNA remains: 45 bases, in frame from the first base. The germline V gene gives CDR1 as MGHRA and CDR2 as YSYEKL. Comments on this clone: Its recognized antigen is unknown. No qualities accompany the bases; no much larger clone lies one base away.

Interpreted using the paper, the treatment or condition label stands for: preoperative locoregional IRX-2 cytokine immunotherapy. The samples were obtained from a phase Ib study that tested preoperative, locoregional IRX-2 cytokine immunotherapy designed to prime immune responses. Before surgery, IRX-2 was given to the donors, who were patients with early-stage breast cancer. The sample here was tumor tissue, taken after IRX-2 immunotherapy. This receptor was identified in a human donor with breast cancer. The sequence joins TRBV4-1 to TRBJ1-2; no D gene can be assigned with confidence. The DNA sequence reads TGCGCCAGCAGCCAAGAAGAGGACGGCGACTATGGCTACACCTTC. The translation is CASSQEEDGDYGYTF.